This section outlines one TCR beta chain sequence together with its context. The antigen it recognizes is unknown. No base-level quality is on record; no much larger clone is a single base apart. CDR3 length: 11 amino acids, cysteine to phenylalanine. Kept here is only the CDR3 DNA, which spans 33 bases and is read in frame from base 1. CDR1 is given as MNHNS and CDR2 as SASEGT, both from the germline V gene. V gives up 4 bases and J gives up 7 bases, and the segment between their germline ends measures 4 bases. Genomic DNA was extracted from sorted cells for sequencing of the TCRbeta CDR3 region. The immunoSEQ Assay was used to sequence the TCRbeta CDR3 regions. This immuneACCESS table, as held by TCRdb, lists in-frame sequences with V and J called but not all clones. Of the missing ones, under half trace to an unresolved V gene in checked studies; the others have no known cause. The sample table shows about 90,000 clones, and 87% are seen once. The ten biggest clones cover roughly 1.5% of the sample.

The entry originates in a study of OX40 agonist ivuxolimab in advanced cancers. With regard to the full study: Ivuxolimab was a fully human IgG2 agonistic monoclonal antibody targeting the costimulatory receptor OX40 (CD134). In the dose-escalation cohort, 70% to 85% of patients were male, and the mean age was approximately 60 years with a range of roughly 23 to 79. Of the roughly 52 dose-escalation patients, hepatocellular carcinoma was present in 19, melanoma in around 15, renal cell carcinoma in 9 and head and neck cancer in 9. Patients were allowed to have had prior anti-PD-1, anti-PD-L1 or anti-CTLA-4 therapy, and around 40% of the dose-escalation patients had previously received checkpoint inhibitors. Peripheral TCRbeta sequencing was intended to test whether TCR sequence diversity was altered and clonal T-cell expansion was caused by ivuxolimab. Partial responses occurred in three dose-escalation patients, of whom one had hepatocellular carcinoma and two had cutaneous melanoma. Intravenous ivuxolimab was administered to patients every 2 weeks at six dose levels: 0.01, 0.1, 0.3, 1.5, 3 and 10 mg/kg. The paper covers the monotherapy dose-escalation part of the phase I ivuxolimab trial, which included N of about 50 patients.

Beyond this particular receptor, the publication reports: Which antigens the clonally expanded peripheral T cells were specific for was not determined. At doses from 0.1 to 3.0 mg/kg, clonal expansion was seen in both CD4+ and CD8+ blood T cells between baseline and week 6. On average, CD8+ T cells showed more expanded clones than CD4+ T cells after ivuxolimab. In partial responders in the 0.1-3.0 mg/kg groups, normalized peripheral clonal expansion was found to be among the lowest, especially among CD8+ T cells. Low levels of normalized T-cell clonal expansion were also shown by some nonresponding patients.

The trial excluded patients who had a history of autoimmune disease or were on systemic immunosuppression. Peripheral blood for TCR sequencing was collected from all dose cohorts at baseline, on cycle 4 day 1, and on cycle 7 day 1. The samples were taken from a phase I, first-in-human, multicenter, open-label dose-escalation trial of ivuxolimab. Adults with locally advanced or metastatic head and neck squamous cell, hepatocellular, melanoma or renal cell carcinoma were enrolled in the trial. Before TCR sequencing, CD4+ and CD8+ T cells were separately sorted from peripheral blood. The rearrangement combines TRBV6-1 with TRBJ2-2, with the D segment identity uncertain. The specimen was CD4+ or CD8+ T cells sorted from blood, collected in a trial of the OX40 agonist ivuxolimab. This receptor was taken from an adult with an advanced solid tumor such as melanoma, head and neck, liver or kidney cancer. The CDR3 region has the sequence CASSVVGELFF. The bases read TGTGCCAGCAGTGTGGTCGGGGAGCTGTTTTTT.